This TCR beta chain was sequenced in a study of T cells in Graves' hyperthyroidism and ophthalmopathy (dated 2019 in TCRdb). In terms of the full investigation: Peripheral blood samples were taken at the time of initial diagnosis, prior to any treatment. To identify TCR V-J signatures that set the groups apart, the researchers used a discovery cohort of about a hundred patients, made up of around 42 with Graves' ophthalmopathy and 57 with stable Graves' hyperthyroidism. Prospective prediction of ophthalmopathy was tested in an independent validation cohort consisting of fewer than 20 hyperthyroidism patients and approximately 16 patients who later progressed to ophthalmopathy. The roughly 91 discovery patients were randomly divided into training and test sets at a 7:3 ratio. The study also compared thyroid tissue and blood T-cell repertoires from about six Graves' hyperthyroidism patients. Once sampling was done, hyperthyroidism patients were given methimazole at a starting dose of 30 mg daily, whereas ophthalmopathy patients were given high-dose intravenous methylprednisolone. The paper describes TCR Vbeta CDR3 sequencing of more than 120 peripheral blood samples, made up of approximately 40 ophthalmopathy patients, around 73 hyperthyroidism patients and 17 progressor patients. Broad study findings and their caveats: Blood samples also contained most of the expanded thyroid clonotypes (frequency above 0.001), which suggests that blood repertoires may reflect thyroid immune responses. Ophthalmopathy was separated from stable hyperthyroidism by a 13 V-J signature model, with over 85% sensitivity and just over 81% specificity obtained in cross-validation and 80%/75% obtained in testing. During validation, the model predicted progression to ophthalmopathy a median of about 5.9 months ahead of onset, with around 71% sensitivity and 72.22% specificity. No statistical method was used to set the sample size in advance, and investigators knew the group allocation.

This clonotype was seen a handful of times. Its antigen target is currently unknown. Qualities for individual bases were not recorded, and no much larger clone is one base off. Graves' hyperthyroidism was defined as stable when no progression to ophthalmopathy occurred over 18 months of follow-up. Hyperthyroidism patients were newly diagnosed, had a disease duration of under 2 months, and were aged 18 to 65 years. Patients with uncontrolled infections, other autoimmune diseases, pregnancy or lactation were excluded. Diagnoses relied on clinical symptoms, serum thyroxine and TRAb, thyroid ultrasound and orbital computed tomography. Ficoll-Paque density gradient centrifugation was used to isolate PBMCs from about 9 ml of fresh peripheral blood. Total RNA was extracted with Trizol reagent, and quality was checked on an Agilent 2100 Bioanalyzer. The germline ends are 10 bases apart after V is trimmed by 5 bases and J by 3 bases. CDR1 is given as MNHEY and CDR2 as SVGEGT, both from the germline V gene. From cysteine to phenylalanine, the CDR3 is 13 amino acids long. The sequence is cut down to CDR3 DNA, 39 bases in frame from base 1.

The TCR beta CDR3 regions were amplified from RNA transcripts. For the first round of RT-PCR on the TCR CDR3, the HTBI primer set was used together with the Qiagen OneStep RT-PCR kit. Libraries were constructed in a second round of multiplex PCR, after which size selection and purification were carried out. The libraries were sequenced on an Illumina HiSeq2000 using paired-end 100 bp reads. The original pipeline was this. Raw data were processed with SOAPnuke, discarding reads with adapters, uncalled bases, mean Phred below 15, or no exact constant-primer or identifier match. High-quality paired reads were merged with COPE v1.2.5, and unique nucleotide sequences were defined as clonotypes. MiTCR v1.1 was used to align the clonotypes against IMGT TRBV, TRBD and TRBJ reference segments. Analysis was restricted to V-J combinations with a frequency above 0.0001, which covered 98% to 99.2% of repertoires. The TCS score was defined as the ratio of F50 (clonal expansion) to E x V (chaos), calculated using BLOSUM62-based TCRdist between CDR3 peptides within each V-J. Welch's t-statistics and random forest reduced 514 V-J features to about 12, which were used in a naive Bayes classifier (R e1071). TCRdb reanalyzed the raw reads on its own, using fastp at Q25 for trimming and MiXCR for clone calling, and kept in-frame beta chains. CDR3 protein duplicates are merged, each entry listing the most common genes and DNA. TCRdb, not the authors, supplied the V and J calls. Across this sample there are some 400,000 distinct CDR3 sequences, with approximately 14% seen only once. The ten largest clones represent 8% to 13% of the sample.

The chain is encoded by TRBV6-2 or TRBV6-3 joined to TRBJ1-2, with the D gene not clear enough to name. Sequenced: blood. The sequence derives from a woman aged 55-69 years with Graves' hyperthyroidism. In nucleotides, the sequence is TGTGCCAGCAGTGGACGGGGTGACTATGGCTACACCTTC. Its protein product is CASSGRGDYGYTF.